Below, 16 T cell receptor beta chains from the same sample are listed, as sequenced in a study of spatial heterogeneity in lung cancer. Time point: blood at routine non-recurrence follow-up after resection. Using its own MiXCR run on the 5' RACE reads, TCRdb lists one record per CDR3 protein. The sample holds tens of thousands of distinct CDR3 sequences, 8.5% to 10% seen once. Source: PBMCs, taken at follow-up. Source of these receptors: a male donor with early-stage non-small cell lung cancer.

Note on this clonotype: A much more abundant neighbour one base away suggests this may be a read error. The V and J genes are TRBV6-1 and TRBJ1-2; D is ambiguous. The CDR3 contains 12 residues. CDR1 is MNHNS and CDR2 is SASEGT in the germline V gene. The DNA for the CDR3 is TGTGCCAGCACGGAGGAACCCTATGGCTTCACCTTC. Translated, it gives CASTEEPYGFTF.

V usage is TRBV5-8 and J usage is TRBJ2-1, with TRBD1 identical over 9 bases. The CDR3 is 15 residues long. The V segment lost 5 bases and the J segment 2 bases; nucleotides outside the gene matches: 5. Germline V gene lookup returns CDR1 SGHTS and CDR2 YDEGEE. Written as DNA, the CDR3 is TGTGCCAGCAGGTCCGGGACAGGGACCTACAATGAGCAGTTCTTC. It translates to CASRSGTGTYNEQFF.

This clonotype was counted many times. The V call is TRBV28, the J call TRBJ2-3; no clear D. Germline V gene lookup returns CDR1 MDHEN and CDR2 SYDVKM. V gave up 5 bases and J gave up 4 bases, with 4 bases separating them. CDR3 length equals 11 residues. The CDR3 loop reads CASSRADTQYF. Written as DNA, the CDR3 is TGTGCCAGCAGTAGGGCAGATACGCAGTATTTT.

This clonotype was found a few times. The chain uses TRBV20-1 and TRBJ1-5; D is uncertain. From germline, CDR1 is DFQATT and CDR2 SNEGSKA (reference sequence). V lost 0 bases and J lost 2, with 8 bases in between. The length of the CDR3 is 14 residues. The CDR3 is CSARDRLGNQPQHF. The CDR3 DNA follows: TGCAGTGCTAGAGACCGGCTTGGCAATCAGCCCCAGCATTTT.

About this clonotype: A much larger clonotype is one base distant, so this may be a read error. The J gene is TRBJ1-5, the V gene TRBV28; D gene uncertain. This CDR3 is built from 12 residues. Looked up from germline, CDR1 is MDHEN and CDR2 is SYDVKM. In nucleotides, the CDR3 is TGTGCCAACAGTCGTGTAGGTCAGCCCCAGCATTTT. Its protein is CANSRVGQPQHF.

This clonotype has a handful of counts. The rearrangement joins TRBV20-1 to TRBJ2-4, with D possibly TRBD2 on 5 matching bases. This CDR3 comprises 12 residues. V was shortened by 0 bases and J by 10 bases, with 10 bases between the two germline ends. CDR1 DFQATT and CDR2 SNEGSKA come from the germline V gene (reference sequence). The CDR3 reads CSARDLEEIQYF. CDR3 coding DNA: TGCAGTGCTAGAGATCTGGAGGAGATTCAGTACTTC.

J is TRBJ2-3 and V is TRBV25-1; D not resolved. The ends were cut back, 1 base at V and 3 bases at J, with 2 bases in the middle. Per the germline V gene, CDR1 is MGHDK and CDR2 is SYGVNS. The CDR3 totals 12 residues. CDR3 in DNA: TGTGCCAGCAGTGAATCAACAGATACGCAGTATTTT. It is translated as CASSESTDTQYF.

This clonotype was observed at least ten times. This chain uses TRBV20-1 with TRBJ2-7; the D gene is possibly TRBD1 (5 bases). CDR1 is DFQATT and CDR2 is SNEGSKA in the germline V gene (reference sequence). Trimming shortened V by 8 bases and J by 4 bases, and 15 bases separated the two germline ends. CDR3 length equals 12 residues. CDR3 nucleotides: TGCAGTTCCAGGGTCTTACAATACGAGCAGTACTTC. This sequence encodes CSSRVLQYEQYF.

This clonotype was seen repeatedly, ten times or more. V and J are TRBV9 and TRBJ1-1; D is uncertain. Trimming cost V 0 bases and J 2 bases, with 8 bases left between them. Germline V lookup: CDR1 SGDLS, CDR2 YYNGEE. The CDR3 totals 14 residues. CDR3 sequence (DNA): TGTGCCAGCAGCGTAGCTGCCCGCAACACTGAAGCTTTCTTT. This translates into CASSVAARNTEAFF.

The table lists this clonotype with a few counts. The chain employs TRBV7-9 and TRBJ2-1; the D is unclear. This CDR3 contains 14 residues. V was cut by 5 bases and J by 8 bases, with 16 bases left in between. Germline lookup yields CDR1 SEHNR and CDR2 FQNEAQ (reference sequence). The CDR3, as DNA: TGTGCCAGCAGCCCACGGTCCCTAGGCGATGAGCAGTTCTTC. Protein sequence: CASSPRSLGDEQFF.

This clonotype was seen at least ten times. This chain links TRBV4-2 with TRBJ1-5; 10 nucleotides align to TRBD1. The V gene end was trimmed by 0 bases and the J gene end by 2 bases; junction bases not matched to a gene: 4. The CDR3 length is 17 residues. Germline V gives CDR1 LGHNA, CDR2 YNFKEQ. CDR3 in DNA: TGTGCCAGCAGCCAAGAAACCGGGACAGGGGGCAATCAGCCCCAGCATTTT. This codes for CASSQETGTGGNQPQHF.

The genes are TRBV7-6 and TRBJ2-5; D ambiguous. From germline, CDR1 is SGHVS and CDR2 FNYEAQ. There are 12 residues in the CDR3. Trimming left V 5 bases short and J 5 bases short, with 9 bases between. The CDR3: CASSPLLETQYF. The CDR3 DNA is TGTGCCAGCAGCCCGTTGTTGGAGACCCAGTACTTC.

This clonotype was counted many times. The chain carries TRBV29-1 and TRBJ1-2; D perhaps matches TRBD1 (5 bases). Germline V gene data show CDR1 as SQVTM and CDR2 as ANQGSEA. Trimming removed 4 bases from V and 4 bases from J, with 10 bases in between. This CDR3 region has 12 residues. The CDR3 spells CSVAGTTYGYTF. As DNA, the CDR3 is TGCAGCGTTGCCGGGACGACCTATGGCTACACCTTC.

The chain joins TRBV7-8 to TRBJ1-2; maybe TRBD1 (5 bases). The CDR3 has 15 residues. The V and J ends lost 5 bases and 5 bases respectively, with 18 bases between them. Germline CDR1 SGHVS, CDR2 FQNEAQ. The DNA of the CDR3 is TGTGCCAGCAGCCCATCCAGGACAACCAAATATGGCTACACCTTC. Encoded protein: CASSPSRTTKYGYTF.

The chain couples TRBV9 to TRBJ2-3; possible D gene TRBD2, 6 bases. The ends were cut back, 0 bases at V and 0 bases at J, with 8 bases in the middle. CDR1 SGDLS and CDR2 YYNGEE come from the germline V gene. CDR3 length: 15 amino acids. This CDR3 reads CASSVGGRSTDTQYF. As DNA, the CDR3 is TGTGCCAGCAGCGTAGGGGGGAGGAGCACAGATACGCAGTATTTT. Looking up the rest from reference TRBV9 and TRBJ2-3 gives the full variable domain: DSGVTQTPKHLITATGQRVTLRCSPRSGDLSVYWYQQSLDQGLQFLIQYYNGEERAKGNILERFSAQQFPDLHSELNLSSLELGDSALYFCASSVGGRSTDTQYFGPGTRLTVL.

Many counts were recorded for this clonotype. V is TRBV5-4 and J is TRBJ2-3, with D uncertain. This CDR3 contains 13 residues. Trimming took 4 bases from V and 3 from J, leaving 9 bases between them. The germline V gene encodes CDR1 SGHNT and CDR2 YYREEE (reference sequence). This CDR3 is CASSLPMTDTQYF. CDR3 nucleotides: TGTGCCAGCAGCCTCCCAATGACAGATACGCAGTATTTT. Combining the CDR3 with reference TRBV5-4 and TRBJ2-3 gives the whole variable domain ETGVTQSPTHLIKTRGQQVTLRCSSQSGHNTVSWYQQALGQGPQFIFQYYREEENGRGNFPPRFSGLQFPNYSSELNVNALELDDSALYLCASSLPMTDTQYFGPGTRLTVL.